These 23 T cell receptor beta chains were sequenced from one sample in a study of blood T cell repertoires in COVID-19. TCRdb's copy holds only in-frame clones and misses some; the assay was immunoSEQ multiplex PCR. The table shows under 200,000 clones, with 88% occurring only once. Sequencing input: peripheral blood. All receptors derive from a man aged 18 to 29 with active or convalescent COVID-19.

This chain joins TRBV11-3 and TRBJ2-5, with D possibly being TRBD1 (5 bases). The germline CDR1 and CDR2 sequences are SGHNT and YENEEA. This CDR3 is 16 amino acids long. Trimming pared 5 bases from V and 4 bases from J, leaving 20 bases between. The CDR3 nucleotides read TGTGCCAGCAGCGTACACAGAGTCAGGGTGGGAGAGACCCAGTACTTC. Protein: CASSVHRVRVGETQYF.

The chain joins TRBV7-2 to TRBJ2-7; D is possibly TRBD1 (5 bases). The CDR3 consists of 13 residues. The V end was cut by 0 bases, the J end by 11 bases, with 14 bases between. Germline CDR1 reads SGHTA; CDR2 reads FQGNSA. CDR3 region: CASSLANPAGKYF. In DNA, the CDR3 is TGTGCCAGCAGCTTAGCTAATCCGGCAGGGAAGTACTTC. Full variable domain (rest looked up from reference TRBV7-2 and TRBJ2-7): GAGVSQSPSNKVTEKGKDVELRCDPISGHTALYWYRQSLGQGLEFLIYFQGNSAPDKSGLPSDRFSAERTGGSVSTLTIQRTQQEDSAVYLCASSLANPAGKYFGPGTRLTVT.

This chain connects TRBV18 to TRBJ2-1; TRBD1 matches 9 bases. The germline V gene encodes CDR1 KGHSH and CDR2 LQKENI. CDR3 length: 18 residues. With V trimmed by 4 bases and J by 1 base, 11 bases remained unmatched. In nucleotides, the CDR3 is TGTGCCAGCTCACAGCTTGGGACAGGGTCTGGTTCCTACAATGAGCAGTTCTTC. The encoded protein is CASSQLGTGSGSYNEQFF. Full variable domain (remainder filled in from reference TRBV18 and TRBJ2-1): NAGVMQNPRHLVRRRGQEARLRCSPMKGHSHVYWYRQLPEEGLKFMVYLQKENIIDESGMPKERFSAEFPKEGPSILRIQQVVRGDSAAYFCASSQLGTGSGSYNEQFFGPGTRLTVL.

This clone came up once. This rearrangement joins TRBV5-1 to TRBJ2-2; 10 bases map to TRBD1. V dropped 4 bases and J dropped 5; count of bases not matched to a gene: 14. This CDR3 has 18 residues. From germline, CDR1 is SGHRS and CDR2 YFSETQ. The CDR3 loop is CASSPILPGQGITGELFF. DNA of the CDR3: TGCGCCAGCAGCCCTATCTTACCGGGACAGGGGATAACCGGGGAGCTGTTTTTT.

This clone has only one observation. V is TRBV3-1 (or the pseudogene TRBV3-2) and J is TRBJ1-6, with D tentatively TRBD1 (5 bases). The CDR3 consists of 15 residues. CDR1 and CDR2 from the germline V gene are LGHDT and YNNKEL (reference sequence). The ends were cut back, 3 bases at V and 7 bases at J, with 13 bases in the middle. For the CDR3, the DNA is TGTGCCAGCAGCCACACGCAGGGTAGAAATTCACCCCTCCACTTT. Translation: CASSHTQGRNSPLHF.

CDR3 protein: CASRDRGNQPQHF. In DNA, the CDR3 is TGTGCCAGCAGGGACAGGGGCAATCAGCCCCAGCATTTT. The chain has TRBV2 and TRBJ1-5, with 8 bases fitting TRBD1. The CDR3 has 13 amino acids. J gave up 2 bases and V 6 bases, and 0 bases lay outside the gene matches. Germline V CDR1 and CDR2: SNHLY, FYNNEI.

This chain joins TRBV7-8 and TRBJ2-7; D may be TRBD1 (6 bases). CDR3 length: 14 amino acids. Germline lookup yields CDR1 SGHVS and CDR2 FQNEAQ. With 6 bases removed from V and 1 base from J, the gap between germline ends came to 13 bases. The CDR3: CASRDRPGSYEQYF. The DNA of the CDR3 is TGTGCCAGCAGGGACAGACCCGGGTCCTACGAGCAGTACTTC.

V gene TRBV4-1 combines with J gene TRBJ1-1, with 8 nucleotides matching TRBD1. The CDR3 contains 15 residues. Germline trimming cut 0 bases from V and 5 bases from J; bases unmatched to any gene: 5. Germline V gene data show CDR1 as MGHRA and CDR2 as YSYEKL. CDR3 sequence: CASSQDTGGYTEAFF. The CDR3 DNA is TGCGCCAGCAGCCAAGATACAGGGGGGTATACTGAAGCTTTCTTT.

The rearrangement links TRBV5-4 to TRBJ2-2; D perhaps matches TRBD2 (6 bases). Germline assignment: CDR1 SGHNT and CDR2 YYREEE (reference sequence). The CDR3 consists of 15 residues. Trimming pared 0 bases from V and 2 bases from J, leaving 8 bases between. This chain's CDR3 is CASSLVGGNTGELFF. In DNA, the CDR3 is TGTGCCAGCAGCTTGGTGGGGGGAAACACCGGGGAGCTGTTTTTT.

This chain joins TRBV6-1 and TRBJ1-5; 8 bases align to TRBD1. Per germline, CDR1 MNHNS and CDR2 SASEGT. The CDR3 extends over 16 amino acids. V was pared by 1 base and J by 0 bases, with 2 bases of the junction left unmatched. The CDR3 loop is CASSEGQGYSNQPQHF. CDR3 DNA sequence: TGTGCCAGCAGTGAAGGACAGGGGTATAGCAATCAGCCCCAGCATTTT.

The chain has TRBV30 and TRBJ1-2; possibly TRBD1 for D (6 bases). Trimming removed 8 bases from V and 4 bases from J, with 11 bases in between. CDR3 length equals 11 residues. The germline CDR1 and CDR2 sequences are GTSNPN and SVGIG (reference sequence). In DNA, the CDR3 is TGTGCCGGAGGACAGAGCTATGGCTACACCTTC. Its protein is CAGGQSYGYTF.

The V gene is TRBV7-2, the J gene TRBJ2-5, with a possible D match to TRBD2 (5 bases). The CDR3 is 18 residues long. Germline lookup yields CDR1 SGHTA and CDR2 FQGNSA. V lost 6 bases, J lost 5 bases, and 28 bases lay in between. The CDR3 DNA is TGTGCCAGCAGGCAAGTAATTCGGTGGACTTACCCTCCGGAGACCCAGTACTTC. Translated: CASRQVIRWTYPPETQYF.

The chain uses TRBV10-3 and TRBJ1-1; 7 positions agree with TRBD1. This CDR3 spans 16 amino acids. J was trimmed by 0 bases and V by 6 bases; bases with no gene match: 10. CDR1 is ENHRY and CDR2 is SYGVKD in the germline V gene. The CDR3 is CAIRPRRDSLNTEAFF. CDR3 nucleotides: TGTGCCATCAGACCGCGCCGGGACAGCCTGAACACTGAAGCTTTCTTT.

This clone was counted a few times. This sequence joins TRBV7-2 and TRBJ2-3; maybe TRBD1 (5 bases). The length of the CDR3 is 14 residues. Trimming shortened V by 4 bases and J by 5 bases, and 13 bases separated the two germline ends. Germline loops: CDR1 SGHTA, CDR2 FQGNSA. The CDR3 bases are TGTGCCAGCAGCTCGACATCTCAGGGAGATACGCAGTATTTT. The encoded protein is CASSSTSQGDTQYF.

J is TRBJ1-4 and V is TRBV19; D unresolved. Germline values: CDR1 LNHDA, CDR2 SQIVND (reference sequence). V lost 3 bases to trimming and J lost 8 bases, with 19 bases between them. The CDR3 extends over 16 amino acids. The CDR3 protein is CASSIHLGTGEEKLFF. The CDR3 DNA reads TGTGCCAGTAGTATCCATCTTGGAACCGGGGAGGAAAAACTGTTTTTT.

The chain carries TRBV19 and TRBJ2-5; 9 bases match TRBD2. J was trimmed by 4 bases and V by 9 bases; bases with no gene match: 9. The CDR3 has 14 residues. Germline V lookup: CDR1 LNHDA, CDR2 SQIVND (reference sequence). The CDR3 DNA follows: TGTGCCAGCTCTAGCGGGATACGTCTAGAGACCCAGTACTTC. This encodes CASSSGIRLETQYF.

The V call is TRBV11-2, the J call TRBJ2-1; 9 nucleotides match TRBD2. Germline V gives CDR1 SGHAT, CDR2 FQNNGV. Germline trimming cut 1 base from V and 5 bases from J; bases unmatched to any gene: 3. The CDR3 has 15 amino acids. The DNA of the CDR3 is TGTGCCAGCAGCTTAGTGCTAGCGGGACACAATGAGCAGTTCTTC. Translation: CASSLVLAGHNEQFF.

The CDR3 loop reads CASSLRTGTGGNTIYF. As DNA, the CDR3 is TGTGCCAGCAGCCTCCGAACCGGGACAGGAGGAAACACCATATATTTT. The gene calls are TRBV3-1 (or the pseudogene TRBV3-2) and TRBJ1-3; 8 bases are a match to TRBD1. With 4 bases clipped from V and 4 bases from J, the junction kept 9 bases outside the gene matches. CDR3 size: 16 residues. CDR1 is LGHDT, CDR2 YNNKEL, per germline (reference sequence).

The gene calls are TRBV27 and TRBJ2-7, with a tentative D call TRBD2 (6 bases). This CDR3 has 12 amino acids. V lost 9 bases and J 5 bases, leaving 14 bases between the germline ends. CDR1 MNHEY and CDR2 SMNVEV come from the germline V gene (reference sequence). The CDR3 loop reads CARRGGLDEQYF. The CDR3 bases are TGTGCCAGGAGAGGAGGGCTCGACGAGCAGTACTTC.

The chain combines TRBV2 with TRBJ1-1, with 7 bases lining up with TRBD1. CDR1 is SNHLY and CDR2 is FYNNEI in the germline V gene. CDR3 length equals 12 residues. The V gene end was trimmed by 10 bases and the J gene end by 5 bases; junction bases not matched to a gene: 7. The CDR3 bases are TGTGCCAATACTAGGGGGCCGACTGAAGCTTTCTTT. Protein sequence: CANTRGPTEAFF.

The table lists this clone with a few counts. The rearrangement links TRBV6-2 or TRBV6-3 to TRBJ2-7, with 10 bases aligning to TRBD1. The CDR3 is made up of 14 amino acids. Germline V lookup: CDR1 MNHEY, CDR2 SVGEGT. V lost 6 bases and J lost 4; bases outside the gene matches: 6. The CDR3 sequence: CASSRDRGLYEQYF. CDR3 bases: TGTGCCAGCAGCAGGGACAGGGGATTGTACGAGCAGTACTTC.

The chain employs TRBV5-5 and TRBJ1-5; tentative D call: TRBD1 (6 bases). There are 13 residues in the CDR3. Trimming removed 0 bases from V and 11 bases from J, with 12 bases in between. Looked up from germline, CDR1 is SGHKS and CDR2 is YYEKEE (reference sequence). The CDR3 region is CASSLETGLAQHF. The CDR3 region has the DNA TGTGCCAGCAGCTTGGAGACAGGCCTGGCCCAGCATTTT.

The chain combines TRBV7-2 with TRBJ2-7; TRBD1 aligns across 11 bases. CDR3 length equals 15 residues. V was pared by 5 bases and J by 4 bases, with 7 bases of the junction left unmatched. The germline V gene encodes CDR1 SGHTA and CDR2 FQGNSA. Here the CDR3 reads CASSTGQGVGYEQYF. In DNA, the CDR3 is TGTGCCAGCAGCACGGGACAGGGGGTTGGTTACGAGCAGTACTTC.